Given below is one TCR beta chain in context. The data were obtained in a study of blood T cell repertoires in COVID-19. The wider study: The origin of the acute and convalescent COVID-19 samples was the United States, Italy and Spain.

Per the original methods: Researchers report that nucleated cell counts were estimated from reference gene primer amplification. Profiled with immunoSEQ multiplex PCR; TCRdb holds only in-frame clones, not every one. V, J and clone size derive from that table, while D and trimming were established from the DNA sequence. The sample lists more than 65,000 clones; 70% to 90% were seen once. Sequenced input: peripheral blood. The TCR was taken from a man aged 45-65 years with acute or convalescent COVID-19.

The DNA for the CDR3 is TGTGCCAGCAGCAGACTAGCGGGGGGCACCGGGGGCTACGAGCAGTACTTC. Its translation: CASSRLAGGTGGYEQYF. The genes are TRBV2 and TRBJ2-7; 13 bases line up with TRBD2. Trimming took 6 bases from V and 3 from J; bases not matched to a gene: 11. CDR3 size: 17 residues. Germline loops: CDR1 SNHLY, CDR2 FYNNEI.